A single sample is the source of the 14 T cell receptor beta chains below, sequenced in a study of Ad26.COV2.S vaccination and SARS-CoV-2 variants. Documented treatment: 15 to 20 received Ad26.COV2.S at low or high dose, single or two shots; about 5 received placebo; per-sample allocation not given. Sample collection was performed on day 63 after the first vaccine or placebo injection. Data came from immunoSEQ multiplex PCR; TCRdb stores just in-frame clones and leaves some out. Among around 300,000 clones listed, about 85% were seen once. The input for sequencing was peripheral blood, taken in a trial of Ad26.COV2.S vaccine versus placebo. The receptors stem from a person aged 18-60 years who received the Ad26.COV2.S COVID-19 vaccine or a placebo.

The chain combines TRBV24-1 with TRBJ2-3; weak D call: TRBD2 (7 bases). CDR3 length equals 16 residues. Trimming stripped 5 bases from V and 0 bases from J, with 14 bases between. Germline CDR1 is KGHDR and CDR2 is SFDVKD. This CDR3 reads CATSVGGGGSTDTQYF. In nucleotides, the CDR3 is TGTGCCACCAGTGTTGGTGGCGGGGGCAGCACAGATACGCAGTATTTT.

The chain is built from TRBV3-1 (or the pseudogene TRBV3-2) and TRBJ2-6; D might be TRBD1 or TRBD2, each matching 5 bases. Germline V CDR1 and CDR2: LGHDT, YNNKEL (reference sequence). The CDR3 length is 19 residues. The V end lost 0 bases, the J end lost 1 base, and 16 bases lay between the germline ends. This CDR3 reads CASSQDLPWGISGANVLTF. CDR3 DNA: TGTGCCAGCAGCCAAGATCTGCCATGGGGGATATCTGGGGCCAACGTCCTGACTTTC.

The V gene is TRBV18, the J gene TRBJ1-5; 7 bases align to TRBD1. Germline V gene lookup returns CDR1 KGHSH and CDR2 LQKENI. The length of the CDR3 is 15 residues. J lost 0 bases, V lost 4 bases, and 3 bases had no gene match. DNA for the CDR3: TGTGCCAGCTCACGGGACAGTTATAGCAATCAGCCCCAGCATTTT. It translates to CASSRDSYSNQPQHF.

In regard to this clone: Distinct nucleotide sequences in the sample also encode this CDR3. The chain recombines TRBV6-5 with TRBJ1-3; 8 nucleotides match TRBD1. J was trimmed by 2 bases and V by 0 bases; bases with no gene match: 0. This CDR3 is 15 amino acids long. Germline lookup yields CDR1 MNHEY and CDR2 SVGAGI. The CDR3 sequence: CASSYSTGAGNTIYF. The CDR3 DNA reads TGTGCCAGCAGTTACTCGACAGGGGCTGGAAACACCATATATTTT.

V and J are TRBV27 and TRBJ2-1; maybe TRBD1 (6 bases). V was pared by 3 bases and J by 0 bases, with 12 bases between. The germline CDR1 and CDR2 sequences are MNHEY and SMNVEV (reference sequence). The CDR3 runs 16 residues. The CDR3 spells CASSFGGPFSYNEQFF. In DNA form, the CDR3 reads TGTGCCAGCAGTTTTGGGGGCCCCTTCTCCTACAATGAGCAGTTCTTC.

CDR3 protein: CASSGSRDEQYF. CDR3 bases: TGTGCCAGCAGCGGGAGCAGGGACGAGCAGTACTTC. The V gene is TRBV28, the J gene TRBJ2-7, with a tentative D call TRBD2 (6 bases). CDR3 size: 12 residues. Germline CDR1 and CDR2: MDHEN and SYDVKM. Deletions cut 6 bases from V and 5 bases from J, with 11 bases between.

The chain recombines TRBV9 with TRBJ1-3; TRBD1 agrees at 11 bases. V shed 4 bases, J shed 0 bases, and the junction held 3 bases outside the gene matches. The germline V gene has CDR1 SGDLS and CDR2 YYNGEE. This CDR3 is built from 16 residues. Here the CDR3 reads CASSPGQGASGNTIYF. In DNA form, the CDR3 reads TGTGCCAGCAGCCCCGGACAGGGGGCCTCTGGAAACACCATATATTTT. The complete variable domain, with remaining parts taken from reference TRBV9 and TRBJ1-3, reads DSGVTQTPKHLITATGQRVTLRCSPRSGDLSVYWYQQSLDQGLQFLIQYYNGEERAKGNILERFSAQQFPDLHSELNLSSLELGDSALYFCASSPGQGASGNTIYFGEGSWLTVV.

The rearrangement uses TRBV7-9 and TRBJ2-5; D possibly corresponds to TRBD1 (5 bases). V lost 4 bases and J lost 5, with 23 bases in between. CDR1 and CDR2 (germline): SEHNR, FQNEAQ (reference sequence). The CDR3 is made up of 17 amino acids. For the CDR3, the DNA is TGTGCCAGCAGCTCCTTGGCAGTCAGGGAAGAAGTGGAGACCCAGTACTTC. Its protein is CASSSLAVREEVETQYF.

The chain links TRBV15 to TRBJ1-4, with a possible D match to TRBD1 (6 bases). The CDR3 length is 17 residues. V dropped 0 bases and J dropped 4 bases, with 15 bases sitting between them. The germline V gene encodes CDR1 LNHNV and CDR2 YYDKDF (reference sequence). The CDR3 here is CATSREGGGGGNEKLFF. CDR3 nucleotide sequence: TGTGCCACCAGCAGAGAGGGGGGGGGCGGAGGTAATGAAAAACTGTTTTTT.

The V gene is TRBV25-1, the J gene TRBJ1-4, with 7 bases fitting TRBD1. V gave up 1 base and J gave up 2 bases; unmatched junction bases: 10. CDR1 and CDR2 from the germline V gene are MGHDK and SYGVNS. The CDR3 runs to 18 residues. The CDR3 DNA reads TGTGCCAGCAGTGAATTCAGGACAGGACGTTCCACTAATGAAAAACTGTTTTTT. Its translation: CASSEFRTGRSTNEKLFF.

V gene TRBV19 combines with J gene TRBJ1-6; 9 bases are a match to TRBD1. The CDR3 spans 17 residues. Germline CDR1 and CDR2: LNHDA and SQIVND (reference sequence). J was trimmed by 11 bases and V by 3 bases; bases with no gene match: 14. CDR3 nucleotide sequence: TGTGCCAGTAGTATCTACCACAGGACAGGGGATTCCCCACCCCTCCACTTT. It yields the protein CASSIYHRTGDSPPLHF. Looking up the rest from reference TRBV19 and TRBJ1-6 gives the full variable domain: DGGITQSPKYLFRKEGQNVTLSCEQNLNHDAMYWYRQDPGQGLRLIYYSQIVNDFQKGDIAEGYSVSREKKESFPLTVTSAQKNPTAFYLCASSIYHRTGDSPPLHFGNGTRLTVT.

This clone has a handful of counts. J is TRBJ2-2 and V is TRBV6-5; D is uncertain. With 5 bases removed from V and 2 bases from J, the gap between germline ends came to 3 bases. This CDR3 contains 12 residues. Germline V gene lookup returns CDR1 MNHEY and CDR2 SVGAGI. The CDR3 DNA follows: TGTGCCAGCAGTCCAAACACCGGGGAGCTGTTTTTT. Residues: CASSPNTGELFF.

This clone showed up just once. This chain connects TRBV6-5 to TRBJ2-5; D tentatively fits TRBD1 or TRBD2 (6 bases each). Trimming cost V 0 bases and J 5 bases, with 16 bases left between them. Germline assignment: CDR1 MNHEY and CDR2 SVGAGI. The CDR3 is made up of 16 amino acids. The CDR3 here is CASSYSGWGAPETQYF. The CDR3 DNA follows: TGTGCCAGCAGTTACTCGGGTTGGGGGGCCCCTGAGACCCAGTACTTC.

The V call is TRBV27, the J call TRBJ2-7; D remains unclear. The CDR3 runs to 13 residues. With 5 bases removed from V and 2 bases from J, the gap between germline ends came to 10 bases. The germline V gene has CDR1 MNHEY and CDR2 SMNVEV (reference sequence). The CDR3 nucleotides are TGTGCCAGCAGTAGCTCTGCAGCCTACGAGCAGTACTTC. This codes for CASSSSAAYEQYF.